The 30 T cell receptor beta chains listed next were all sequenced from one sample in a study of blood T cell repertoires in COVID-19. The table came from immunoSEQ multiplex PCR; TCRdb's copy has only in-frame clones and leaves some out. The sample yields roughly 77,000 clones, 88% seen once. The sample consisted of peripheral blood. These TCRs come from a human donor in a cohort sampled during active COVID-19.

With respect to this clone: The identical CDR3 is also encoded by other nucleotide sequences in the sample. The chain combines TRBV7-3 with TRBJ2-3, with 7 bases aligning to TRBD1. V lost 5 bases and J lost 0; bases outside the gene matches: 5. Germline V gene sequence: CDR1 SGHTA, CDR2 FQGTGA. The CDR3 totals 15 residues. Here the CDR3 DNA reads TGTGCCAGCAGCAGAGCAGGGGGTAGCACAGATACGCAGTATTTT. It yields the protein CASSRAGGSTDTQYF. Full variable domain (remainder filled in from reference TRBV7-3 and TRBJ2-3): GAGVSQTPSNKVTEKGKYVELRCDPISGHTALYWYRQSLGQGPEFLIYFQGTGAADDSGLPNDRFFAVRPEGSVSTLKIQRTERGDSAVYLCASSRAGGSTDTQYFGPGTRLTVL.

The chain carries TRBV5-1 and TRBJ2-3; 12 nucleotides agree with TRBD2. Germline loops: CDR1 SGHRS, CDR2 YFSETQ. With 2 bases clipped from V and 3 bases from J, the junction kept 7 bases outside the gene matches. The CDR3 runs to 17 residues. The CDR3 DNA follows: TGCGCCAGCAGCTTTCAACCTAGCGGGGGGGCGACAGATACGCAGTATTTT. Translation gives CASSFQPSGGATDTQYF.

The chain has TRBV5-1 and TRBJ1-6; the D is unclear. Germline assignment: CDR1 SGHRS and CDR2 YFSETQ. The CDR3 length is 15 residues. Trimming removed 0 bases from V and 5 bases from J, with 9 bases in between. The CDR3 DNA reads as TGCGCCAGCAGCTTGGCGCAGGCTGATAATTCACCCCTCCACTTT. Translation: CASSLAQADNSPLHF.

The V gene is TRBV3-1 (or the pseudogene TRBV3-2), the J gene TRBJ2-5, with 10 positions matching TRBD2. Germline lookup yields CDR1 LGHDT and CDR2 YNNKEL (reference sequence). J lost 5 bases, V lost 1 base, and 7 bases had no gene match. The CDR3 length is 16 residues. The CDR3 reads CASSQGPSGSRETQYF. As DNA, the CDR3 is TGTGCCAGCAGCCAAGGTCCTAGCGGGAGTCGGGAGACCCAGTACTTC.

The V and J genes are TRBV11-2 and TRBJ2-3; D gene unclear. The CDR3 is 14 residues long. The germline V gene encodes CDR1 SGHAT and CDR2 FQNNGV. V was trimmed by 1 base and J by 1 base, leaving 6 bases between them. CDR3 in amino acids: CASSLGQGTDTQYF. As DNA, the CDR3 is TGTGCCAGCAGCTTAGGGCAGGGCACAGATACGCAGTATTTT. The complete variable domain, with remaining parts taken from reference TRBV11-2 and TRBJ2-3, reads EAGVAQSPRYKIIEKRQSVAFWCNPISGHATLYWYQQILGQGPKLLIQFQNNGVVDDSQLPKDRFSAERLKGVDSTLKIQPAKLEDSAVYLCASSLGQGTDTQYFGPGTRLTVL.

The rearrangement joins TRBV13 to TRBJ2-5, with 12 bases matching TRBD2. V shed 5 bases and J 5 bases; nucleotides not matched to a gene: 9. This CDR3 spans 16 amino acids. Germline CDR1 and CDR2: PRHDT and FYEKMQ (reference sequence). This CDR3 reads CASSAMTSGSWETQYF. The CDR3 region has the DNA TGTGCCAGCAGCGCCATGACTAGCGGGAGTTGGGAGACCCAGTACTTC.

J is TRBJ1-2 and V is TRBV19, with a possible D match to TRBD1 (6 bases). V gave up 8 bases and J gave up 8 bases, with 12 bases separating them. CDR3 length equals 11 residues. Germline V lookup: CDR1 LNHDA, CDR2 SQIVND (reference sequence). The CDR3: CASDQGYGYTF. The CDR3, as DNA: TGTGCCAGTGATCAGGGGTACGGCTACACCTTC.

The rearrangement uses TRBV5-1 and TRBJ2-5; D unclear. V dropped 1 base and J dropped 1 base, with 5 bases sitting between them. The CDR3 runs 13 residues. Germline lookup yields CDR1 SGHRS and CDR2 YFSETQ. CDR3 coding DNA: TGCGCCAGCAGCTTGCCGGGCCAAGAGACCCAGTACTTC. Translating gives CASSLPGQETQYF.

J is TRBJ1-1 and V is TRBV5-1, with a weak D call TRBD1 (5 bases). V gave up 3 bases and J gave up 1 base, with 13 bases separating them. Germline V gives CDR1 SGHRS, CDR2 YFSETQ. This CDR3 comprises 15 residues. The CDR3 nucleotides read TGCGCCAGCAGCTCCCAGGGCCCCCCGAACACTGAAGCTTTCTTT. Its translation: CASSSQGPPNTEAFF. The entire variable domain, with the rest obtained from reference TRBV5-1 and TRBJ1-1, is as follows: KAGVTQTPRYLIKTRGQQVTLSCSPISGHRSVSWYQQTPGQGLQFLFEYFSETQRNKGNFPGRFSGRQFSNSRSEMNVSTLELGDSALYLCASSSQGPPNTEAFFGQGTRLTVV.

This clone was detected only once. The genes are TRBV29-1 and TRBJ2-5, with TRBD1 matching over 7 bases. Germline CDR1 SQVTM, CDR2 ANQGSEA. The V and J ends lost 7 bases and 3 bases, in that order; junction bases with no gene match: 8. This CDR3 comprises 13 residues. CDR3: CSATGQKKETQYF. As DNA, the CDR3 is TGCAGCGCCACGGGACAGAAAAAAGAGACCCAGTACTTC.

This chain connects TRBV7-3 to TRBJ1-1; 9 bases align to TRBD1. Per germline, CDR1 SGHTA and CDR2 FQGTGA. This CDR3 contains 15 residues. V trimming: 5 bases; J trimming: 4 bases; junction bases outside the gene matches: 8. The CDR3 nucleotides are TGTGCCAGCAGCACCGGACAGGGGAGTTTCACTGAAGCTTTCTTT. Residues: CASSTGQGSFTEAFF.

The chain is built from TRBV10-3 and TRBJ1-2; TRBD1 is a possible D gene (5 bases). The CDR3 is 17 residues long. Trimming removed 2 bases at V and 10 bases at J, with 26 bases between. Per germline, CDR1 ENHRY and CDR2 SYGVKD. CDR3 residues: CAISERISGSPDYVYTF. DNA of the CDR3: TGTGCCATCAGTGAGCGAATCTCAGGGTCCCCGGACTACGTCTACACCTTC.

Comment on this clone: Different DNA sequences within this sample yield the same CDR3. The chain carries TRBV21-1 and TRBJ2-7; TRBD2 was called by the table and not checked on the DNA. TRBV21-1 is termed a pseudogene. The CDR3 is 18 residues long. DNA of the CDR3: TGTGCCAGCAGCAAGGGGCTAGCGGGGGAACTTTACTCCTACGAGCAGTACTTC. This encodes CASSKGLAGELYSYEQYF.

CDR3 region: CASSLFRTGEDLAYGYTF. The CDR3, as DNA: TGTGCCAGCAGCTTGTTTCGGACAGGAGAGGATTTGGCCTATGGCTACACCTTC. The chain is built from TRBV5-8 and TRBJ1-2; 7 bases map to TRBD1. The CDR3 has 18 residues. In germline, CDR1 is SGHTS, CDR2 YDEGEE. V gave up 1 base and J gave up 4 bases; unmatched junction bases: 16.

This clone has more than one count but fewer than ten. The CDR3 region is CASSILNRDTEAFF. In nucleotides, the CDR3 is TGTGCCAGTAGTATCCTCAACAGAGACACTGAAGCTTTCTTT. This sequence joins TRBV19 and TRBJ1-1; no reliable D call. Germline-derived CDR1 and CDR2 are LNHDA and SQIVND (reference sequence). Trimming left V 3 bases short and J 3 bases short, with 11 bases between. The CDR3 extends over 14 amino acids.

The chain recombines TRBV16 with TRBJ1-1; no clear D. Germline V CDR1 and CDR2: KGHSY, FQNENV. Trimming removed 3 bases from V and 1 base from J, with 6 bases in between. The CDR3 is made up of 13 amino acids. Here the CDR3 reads CASSQRRNTEAFF. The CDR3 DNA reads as TGTGCCAGCAGCCAGCGGAGGAACACTGAAGCTTTCTTT.

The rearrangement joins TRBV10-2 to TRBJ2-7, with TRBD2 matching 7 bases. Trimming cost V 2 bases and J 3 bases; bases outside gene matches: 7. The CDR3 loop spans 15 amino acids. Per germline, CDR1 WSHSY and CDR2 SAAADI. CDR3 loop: CASSEIQRDYYEQYF. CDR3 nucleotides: TGCGCCAGCAGTGAGATACAGCGGGATTACTACGAGCAGTACTTC.

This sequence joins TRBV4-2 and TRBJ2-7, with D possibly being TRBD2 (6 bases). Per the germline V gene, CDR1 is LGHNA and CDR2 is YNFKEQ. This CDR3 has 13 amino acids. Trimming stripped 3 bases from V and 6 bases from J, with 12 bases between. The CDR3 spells CASSQGGGAEQYF. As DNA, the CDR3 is TGTGCCAGCAGCCAGGGAGGAGGGGCCGAGCAGTACTTC.

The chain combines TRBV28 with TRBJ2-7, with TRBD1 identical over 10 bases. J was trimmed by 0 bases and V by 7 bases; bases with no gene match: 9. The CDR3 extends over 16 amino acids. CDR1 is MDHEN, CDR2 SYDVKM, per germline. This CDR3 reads CASKDRGILPSYEQYF. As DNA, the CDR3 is TGTGCCAGCAAGGACAGGGGGATACTCCCCTCCTACGAGCAGTACTTC.

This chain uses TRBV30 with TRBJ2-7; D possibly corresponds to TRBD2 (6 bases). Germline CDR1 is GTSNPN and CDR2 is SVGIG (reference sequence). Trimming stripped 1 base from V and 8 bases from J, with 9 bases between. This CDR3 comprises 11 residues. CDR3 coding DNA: TGTGCCTGGAGTGGGGGAGGACAGCAGTACTTC. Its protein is CAWSGGGQQYF. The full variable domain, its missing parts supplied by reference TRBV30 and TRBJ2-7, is SQTIHQWPATLVQPVGSPLSLECTVEGTSNPNLYWYRQAAGRGLQLLFYSVGIGQISSEVPQNLSASRPQDRQFILSSKKLLLSDSGFYLCAWSGGGQQYFGPGTRLTVT.

The DNA of the CDR3 is TGTGCCAGCAGTTTAGAAGACGTGAGGAAACTGTTTTTT. This codes for CASSLEDVRKLFF. The rearrangement links TRBV12-3 or TRBV12-4 to TRBJ1-4, with no clear D. This CDR3 contains 13 residues. Trimming removed 1 base at V and 11 bases at J, with 11 bases between.

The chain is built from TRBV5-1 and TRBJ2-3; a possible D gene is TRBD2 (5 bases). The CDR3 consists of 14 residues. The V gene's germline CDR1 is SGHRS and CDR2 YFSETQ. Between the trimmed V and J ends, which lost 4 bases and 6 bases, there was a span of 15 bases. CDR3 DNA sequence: TGCGCCAGCAGCATCCTAACTAGTTCCGATACGCAGTATTTT. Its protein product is CASSILTSSDTQYF.

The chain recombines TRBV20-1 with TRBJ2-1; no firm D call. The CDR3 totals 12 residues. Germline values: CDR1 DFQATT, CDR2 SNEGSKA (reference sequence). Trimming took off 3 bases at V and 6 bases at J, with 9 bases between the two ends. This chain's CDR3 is CSASVTGNEQFF. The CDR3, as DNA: TGCAGTGCTAGTGTAACGGGCAATGAGCAGTTCTTC.

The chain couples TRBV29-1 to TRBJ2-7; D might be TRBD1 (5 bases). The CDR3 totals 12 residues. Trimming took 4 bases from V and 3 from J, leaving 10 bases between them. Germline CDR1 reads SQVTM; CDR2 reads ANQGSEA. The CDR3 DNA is TGCAGCGTTGTTGCTACAGGCTACGAGCAGTACTTC. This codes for CSVVATGYEQYF.

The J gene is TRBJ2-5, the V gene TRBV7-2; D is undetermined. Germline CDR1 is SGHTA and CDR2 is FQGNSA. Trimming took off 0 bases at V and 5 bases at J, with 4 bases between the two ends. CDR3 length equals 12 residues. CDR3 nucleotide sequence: TGTGCCAGCAGCTTAGCTCAGGAGACCCAGTACTTC. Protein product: CASSLAQETQYF.

CDR3 sequence (DNA): TGTGCCAGCACTCGGGGGGAGGGGGGACAGCCCCAGCATTTT. Translated, it gives CASTRGEGGQPQHF. This sequence joins TRBV6-6 and TRBJ1-5; D possibly corresponds to TRBD1 (6 bases). Germline CDR1 is MNHNY and CDR2 is SVGAGI (reference sequence). The CDR3 is made up of 14 amino acids. Trimming removed 7 bases from V and 7 bases from J, with 17 bases in between.

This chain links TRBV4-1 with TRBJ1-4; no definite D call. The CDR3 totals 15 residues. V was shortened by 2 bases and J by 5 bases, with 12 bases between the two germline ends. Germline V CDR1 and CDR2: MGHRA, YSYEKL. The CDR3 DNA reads TGCGCCAGCAGCCAACACGGACTGCCAAATGAAAAACTGTTTTTT. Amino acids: CASSQHGLPNEKLFF.

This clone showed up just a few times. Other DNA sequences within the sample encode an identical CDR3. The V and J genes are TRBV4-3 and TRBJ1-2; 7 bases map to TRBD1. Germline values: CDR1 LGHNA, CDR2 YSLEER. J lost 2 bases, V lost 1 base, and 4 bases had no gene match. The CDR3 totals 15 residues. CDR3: CASSQVGRGNYGYTF. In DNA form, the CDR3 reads TGCGCCAGCAGCCAAGTGGGCAGGGGGAACTATGGCTACACCTTC.

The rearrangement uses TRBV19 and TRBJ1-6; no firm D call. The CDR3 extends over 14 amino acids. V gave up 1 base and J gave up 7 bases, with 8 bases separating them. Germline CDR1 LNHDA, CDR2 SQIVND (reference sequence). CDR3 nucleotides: TGTGCCAGTAGTATAGGAGCGGGGAATTCACCCCTCCACTTT. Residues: CASSIGAGNSPLHF.

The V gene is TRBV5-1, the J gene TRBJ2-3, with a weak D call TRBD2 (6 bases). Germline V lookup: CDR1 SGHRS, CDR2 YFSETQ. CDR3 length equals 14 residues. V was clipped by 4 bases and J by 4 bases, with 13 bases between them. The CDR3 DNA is TGCGCCAGCAGCCCCGGGACTGGGTCAGATACGCAGTATTTT. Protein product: CASSPGTGSDTQYF.